This T cell receptor beta chain appears in the sequencing data of a study of T cell responses to AZD1222 COVID-19 vaccine. Here immunoSEQ multiplex PCR was the method, and the copy in TCRdb shows in-frame clones only, minus some. Found here are roughly 40,000 clones, 90% of them singletons; the top ten hold about 36%. CDR3 length: 14 residues. CDR1 and CDR2 from the germline V gene are SGDLS and YYNGEE. V lost 4 bases, J lost 5 bases, and 8 bases stayed unmatched. Study-wide results and caveats: Across the whole spike, CD4 TCRs peaked at regions 160-218 and 743-854.

Concerning this clone itself: Its cognate antigen is unknown.

The chain couples TRBV9 to TRBJ2-5, with 7 bases fitting TRBD2. Sample: peripheral blood, taken 28 days after the second AZD1222 dose. This TCR was recovered from an adult who received the AZD1222 COVID-19 vaccine. In nucleotides, the CDR3 is TGTGCCAGCAGCCGCGGGGGAGTCGGGGAGACCCAGTACTTC. Its protein is CASSRGGVGETQYF.